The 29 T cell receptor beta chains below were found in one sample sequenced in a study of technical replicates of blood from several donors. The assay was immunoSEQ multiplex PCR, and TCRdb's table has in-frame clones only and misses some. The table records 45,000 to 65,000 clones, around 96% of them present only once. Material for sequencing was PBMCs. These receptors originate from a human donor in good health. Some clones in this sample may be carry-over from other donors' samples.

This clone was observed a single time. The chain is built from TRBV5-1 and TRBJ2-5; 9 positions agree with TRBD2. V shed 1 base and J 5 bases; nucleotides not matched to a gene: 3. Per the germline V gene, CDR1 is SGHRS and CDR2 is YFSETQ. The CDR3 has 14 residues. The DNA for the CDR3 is TGCGCCAGCAGCTTGTGGCTAGCGGGGGAGACCCAGTACTTC. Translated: CASSLWLAGETQYF. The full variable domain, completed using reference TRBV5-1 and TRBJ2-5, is KAGVTQTPRYLIKTRGQQVTLSCSPISGHRSVSWYQQTPGQGLQFLFEYFSETQRNKGNFPGRFSGRQFSNSRSEMNVSTLELGDSALYLCASSLWLAGETQYFGPGTRLLVL.

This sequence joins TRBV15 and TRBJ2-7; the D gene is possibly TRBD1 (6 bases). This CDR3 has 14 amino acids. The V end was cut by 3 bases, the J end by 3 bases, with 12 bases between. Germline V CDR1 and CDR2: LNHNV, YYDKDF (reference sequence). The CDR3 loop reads CATSRKTGDYEQYF. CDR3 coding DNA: TGTGCCACCAGCAGGAAGACAGGAGACTACGAGCAGTACTTC. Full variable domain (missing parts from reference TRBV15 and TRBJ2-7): DAMVIQNPRYQVTQFGKPVTLSCSQTLNHNVMYWYQQKSSQAPKLLFHYYDKDFNNEADTPDNFQSRRPNTSFCFLDIRSPGLGDTAMYLCATSRKTGDYEQYFGPGTRLTVT.

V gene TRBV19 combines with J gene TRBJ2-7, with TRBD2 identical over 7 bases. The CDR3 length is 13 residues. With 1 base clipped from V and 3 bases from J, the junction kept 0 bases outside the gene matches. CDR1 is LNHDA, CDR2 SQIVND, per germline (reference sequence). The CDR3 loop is CASSIAGGYEQYF. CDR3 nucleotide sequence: TGTGCCAGTAGTATAGCGGGAGGCTACGAGCAGTACTTC.

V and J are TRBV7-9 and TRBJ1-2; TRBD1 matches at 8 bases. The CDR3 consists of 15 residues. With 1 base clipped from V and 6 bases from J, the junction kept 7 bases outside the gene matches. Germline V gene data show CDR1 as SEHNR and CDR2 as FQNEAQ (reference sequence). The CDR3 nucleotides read TGTGCCAGCAGCTTAGGAGGGACAGGAGCCGATGGCTACACCTTC. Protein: CASSLGGTGADGYTF. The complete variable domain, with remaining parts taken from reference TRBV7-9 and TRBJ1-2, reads DTGVSQNPRHKITKRGQNVTFRCDPISEHNRLYWYRQTLGQGPEFLTYFQNEAQLEKSRLLSDRFSAERPKGSFSTLEIQRTEQGDSAMYLCASSLGGTGADGYTFGSGTRLTVV.

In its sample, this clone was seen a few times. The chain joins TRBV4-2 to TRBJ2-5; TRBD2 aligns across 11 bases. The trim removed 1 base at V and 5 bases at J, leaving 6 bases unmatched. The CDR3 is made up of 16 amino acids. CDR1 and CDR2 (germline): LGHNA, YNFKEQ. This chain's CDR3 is CASSQGVAGGVETQYF. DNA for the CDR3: TGTGCCAGCAGCCAAGGTGTAGCGGGGGGGGTCGAGACCCAGTACTTC.

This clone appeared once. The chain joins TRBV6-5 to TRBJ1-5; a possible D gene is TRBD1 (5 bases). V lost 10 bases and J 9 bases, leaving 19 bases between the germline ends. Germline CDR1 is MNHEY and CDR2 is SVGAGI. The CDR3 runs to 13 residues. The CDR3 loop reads CATQKYGGGPQHF. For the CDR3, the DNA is TGTGCCACCCAAAAGTACGGGGGGGGGCCCCAGCATTTT.

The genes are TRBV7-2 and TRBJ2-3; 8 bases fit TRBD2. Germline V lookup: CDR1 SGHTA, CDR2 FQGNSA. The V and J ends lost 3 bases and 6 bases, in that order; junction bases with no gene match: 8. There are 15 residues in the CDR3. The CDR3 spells CASSFSGAHGDTQYF. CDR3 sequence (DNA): TGTGCCAGCAGCTTTAGCGGGGCCCACGGGGATACGCAGTATTTT.

The CDR3 reads CASSFSDTYGYTF. Written as DNA, the CDR3 is TGTGCCAGCAGCTTCAGTGACACCTATGGCTACACCTTC. The V and J genes are TRBV5-5 and TRBJ1-2; D is unresolved. Per germline, CDR1 SGHKS and CDR2 YYEKEE (reference sequence). This CDR3 is built from 13 residues. Trimming took 2 bases from V and 4 from J, leaving 9 bases between them.

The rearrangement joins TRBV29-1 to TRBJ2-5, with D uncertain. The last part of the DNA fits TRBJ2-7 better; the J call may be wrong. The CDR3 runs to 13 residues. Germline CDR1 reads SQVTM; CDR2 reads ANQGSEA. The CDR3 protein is CSVGPVHPYEQYF. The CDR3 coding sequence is TGCAGCGTGGGCCCCGTGCACCCCTACGAGCAGTACTTC.

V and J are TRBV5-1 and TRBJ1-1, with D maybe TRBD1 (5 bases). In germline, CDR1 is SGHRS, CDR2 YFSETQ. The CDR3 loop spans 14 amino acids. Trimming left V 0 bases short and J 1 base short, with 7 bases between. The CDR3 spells CASSLERGNTEAFF. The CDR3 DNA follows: TGCGCCAGCAGCTTGGAAAGGGGGAACACTGAAGCTTTCTTT.

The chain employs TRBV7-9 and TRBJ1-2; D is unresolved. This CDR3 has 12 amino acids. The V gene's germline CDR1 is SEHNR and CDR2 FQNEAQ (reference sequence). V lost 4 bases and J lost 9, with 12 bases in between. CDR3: CASSYPGRRYTF. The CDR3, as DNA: TGTGCCAGCAGCTATCCGGGTAGGCGCTACACCTTC.

The CDR3 DNA reads TGTGCCAGCAGAGGGACTAGCATGGAGACCCAGTACTTC. This sequence encodes CASRGTSMETQYF. This sequence joins TRBV7-2 and TRBJ2-5; 9 positions match TRBD2. The CDR3 is 13 residues long. Germline V gene sequence: CDR1 SGHTA, CDR2 FQGNSA. V lost 6 bases, J lost 5 bases, and 4 bases stayed unmatched.

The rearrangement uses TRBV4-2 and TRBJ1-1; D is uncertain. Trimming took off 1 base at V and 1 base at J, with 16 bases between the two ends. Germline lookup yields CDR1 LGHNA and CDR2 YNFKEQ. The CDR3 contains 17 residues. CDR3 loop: CASSQALLSGRNTEAFF. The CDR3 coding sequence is TGTGCCAGCAGCCAAGCCCTACTTTCGGGGAGGAACACTGAAGCTTTCTTT.

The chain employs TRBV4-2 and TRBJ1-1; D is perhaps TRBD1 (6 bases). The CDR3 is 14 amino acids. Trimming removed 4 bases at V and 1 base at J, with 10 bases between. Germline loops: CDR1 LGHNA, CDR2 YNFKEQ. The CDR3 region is CASSPLGQNTEAFF. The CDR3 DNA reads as TGTGCCAGCAGCCCCTTGGGACAGAACACTGAAGCTTTCTTT.

The CDR3 loop is CASSLGQGARNQPQHF. CDR3 sequence (DNA): TGTGCCAGCAGCTTGGGGCAGGGGGCTAGAAATCAGCCCCAGCATTTT. This chain links TRBV7-9 with TRBJ1-5; 8 nucleotides agree with TRBD1. Germline values: CDR1 SEHNR, CDR2 FQNEAQ (reference sequence). J lost 4 bases, V lost 3 bases, and 8 bases had no gene match. CDR3 size: 16 residues.

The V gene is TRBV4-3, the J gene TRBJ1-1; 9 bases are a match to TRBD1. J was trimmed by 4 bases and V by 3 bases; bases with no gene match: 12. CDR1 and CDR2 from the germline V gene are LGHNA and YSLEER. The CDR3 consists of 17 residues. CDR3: CASSQDPQGATGTEAFF. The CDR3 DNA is TGCGCCAGCAGCCAGGATCCACAGGGGGCCACGGGCACTGAAGCTTTCTTT.

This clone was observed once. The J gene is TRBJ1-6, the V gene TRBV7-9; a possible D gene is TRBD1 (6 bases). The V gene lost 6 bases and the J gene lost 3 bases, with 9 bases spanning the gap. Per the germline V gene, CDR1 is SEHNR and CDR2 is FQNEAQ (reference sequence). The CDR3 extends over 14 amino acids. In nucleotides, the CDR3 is TGTGCCAGCAGACAGGGCGGCTATAATTCACCCCTCCACTTT. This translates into CASRQGGYNSPLHF.

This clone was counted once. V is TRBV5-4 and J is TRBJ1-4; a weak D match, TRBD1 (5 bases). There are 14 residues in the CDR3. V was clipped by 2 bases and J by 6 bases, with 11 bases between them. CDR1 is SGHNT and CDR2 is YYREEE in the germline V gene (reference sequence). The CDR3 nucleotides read TGTGCCAGCAGCTTTTTGGGGCGTGATGAAAAACTGTTTTTT. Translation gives CASSFLGRDEKLFF.

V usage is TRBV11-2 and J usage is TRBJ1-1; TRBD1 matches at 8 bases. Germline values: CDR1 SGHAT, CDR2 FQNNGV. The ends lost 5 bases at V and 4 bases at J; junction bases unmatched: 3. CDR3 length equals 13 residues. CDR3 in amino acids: CASSRQGSTEAFF. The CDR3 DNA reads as TGTGCCAGCAGCCGACAGGGGAGCACTGAAGCTTTCTTT.

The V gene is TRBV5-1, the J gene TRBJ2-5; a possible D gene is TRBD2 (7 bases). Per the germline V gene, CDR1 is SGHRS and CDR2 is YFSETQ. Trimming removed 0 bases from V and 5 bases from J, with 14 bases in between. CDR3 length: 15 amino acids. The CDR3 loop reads CASSLEGGGWETQYF. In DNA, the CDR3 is TGCGCCAGCAGCTTGGAAGGCGGGGGCTGGGAGACCCAGTACTTC.

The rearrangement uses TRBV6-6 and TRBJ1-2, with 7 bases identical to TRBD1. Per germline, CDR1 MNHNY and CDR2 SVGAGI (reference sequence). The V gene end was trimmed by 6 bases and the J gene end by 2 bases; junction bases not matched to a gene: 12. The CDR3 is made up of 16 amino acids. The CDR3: CASRDPGQATNYGYTF. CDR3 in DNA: TGTGCCAGCAGGGACCCCGGACAGGCCACCAACTATGGCTACACCTTC.

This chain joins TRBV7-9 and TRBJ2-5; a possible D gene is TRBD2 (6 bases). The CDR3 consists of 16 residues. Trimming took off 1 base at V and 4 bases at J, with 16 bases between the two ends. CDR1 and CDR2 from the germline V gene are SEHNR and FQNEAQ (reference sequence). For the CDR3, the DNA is TGTGCCAGCAGCTTAGGAGCCGCCGGGAGAGGAGAGACCCAGTACTTC. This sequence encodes CASSLGAAGRGETQYF.

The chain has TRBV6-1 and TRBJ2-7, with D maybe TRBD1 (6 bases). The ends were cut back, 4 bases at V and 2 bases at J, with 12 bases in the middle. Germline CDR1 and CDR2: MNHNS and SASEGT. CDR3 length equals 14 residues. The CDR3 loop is CASSGGRTTYEQYF. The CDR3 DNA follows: TGTGCCAGCAGTGGGGGGCGCACTACCTACGAGCAGTACTTC.

The CDR3 protein is CSVADTQYF. CDR3 in DNA: TGCAGCGTCGCAGATACGCAGTATTTT. V gene TRBV29-1 combines with J gene TRBJ2-3; D is unclear. V was pared by 6 bases and J by 4 bases, with 2 bases between. This CDR3 comprises 9 residues. Germline CDR1 SQVTM, CDR2 ANQGSEA.

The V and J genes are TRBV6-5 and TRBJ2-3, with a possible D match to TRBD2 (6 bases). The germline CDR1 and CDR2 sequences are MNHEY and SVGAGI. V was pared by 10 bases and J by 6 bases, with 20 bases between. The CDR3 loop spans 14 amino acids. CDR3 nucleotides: TGTGCCACCGTATGGCGGGGCCCCCCGGATACGCAGTATTTT. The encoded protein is CATVWRGPPDTQYF.

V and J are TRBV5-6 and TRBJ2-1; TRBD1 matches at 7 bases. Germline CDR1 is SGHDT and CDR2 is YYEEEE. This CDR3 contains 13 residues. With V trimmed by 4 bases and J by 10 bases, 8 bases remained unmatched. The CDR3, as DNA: TGTGCCAGCAGCGAGACAGGGCCGGGCGAGCAGTTCTTC. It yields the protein CASSETGPGEQFF.

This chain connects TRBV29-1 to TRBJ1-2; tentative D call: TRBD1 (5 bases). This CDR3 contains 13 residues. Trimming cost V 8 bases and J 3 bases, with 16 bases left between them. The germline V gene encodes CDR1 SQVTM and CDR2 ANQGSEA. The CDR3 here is CSTTITGDYGYTF. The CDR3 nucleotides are TGCAGCACAACGATTACAGGAGACTATGGCTACACCTTC.

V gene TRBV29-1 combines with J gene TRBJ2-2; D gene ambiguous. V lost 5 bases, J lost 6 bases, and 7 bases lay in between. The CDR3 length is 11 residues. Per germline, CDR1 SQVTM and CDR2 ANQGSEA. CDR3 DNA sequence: TGCAGCGTTTTCCAGGCCGGGGAGCTGTTTTTT. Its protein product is CSVFQAGELFF.

Here the CDR3 DNA reads TGCAGCGCCAGGGGACAAAACTACGAGCAGTACTTC. Translation gives CSARGQNYEQYF. V usage is TRBV29-1 and J usage is TRBJ2-7, with a weak D call TRBD1 (6 bases). The CDR3 extends over 12 amino acids. Germline CDR1 SQVTM, CDR2 ANQGSEA. V was trimmed by 7 bases and J by 3 bases, leaving 13 bases between them.